Sequencing of this T cell receptor beta chain was carried out in a study of shared clonotypes between healthy human individuals. The donors were all Caucasian adults (living in Nashville, Tennessee). Using immunoSEQ multiplex PCR, the repertoire was profiled, and TCRdb retains in-frame clones only, with some absent. Counted here are roughly 1 million clones, about 74% occurring once; the ten biggest clones make up around 1.4%. Turning to this clone: Its antigen is not identified.

V trimming: 5 bases; J trimming: 1 base; junction bases outside the gene matches: 5. CDR1 is MNHNY, CDR2 SVGAGI, per germline (reference sequence). The CDR3 has 16 residues. Study-level results: Shared clonotypes: about 5% naive CD4, roughly 3.5% naive CD8, about 2.5% memory CD4, about 0.4% memory CD8.

The V gene is TRBV6-6, the J gene TRBJ2-2; 9 bases align to TRBD1. Sequencing was performed on memory CD4+ T cells sorted from blood. Subset given: CD45RA-negative fraction. This clonotype was obtained from a man in his late teens or twenties in good health. CDR3 nucleotide sequence: TGTGCCAGCAGTCCCACGGGACAGGGGAACACCGGGGAGCTGTTTTTT. Its translation: CASSPTGQGNTGELFF.